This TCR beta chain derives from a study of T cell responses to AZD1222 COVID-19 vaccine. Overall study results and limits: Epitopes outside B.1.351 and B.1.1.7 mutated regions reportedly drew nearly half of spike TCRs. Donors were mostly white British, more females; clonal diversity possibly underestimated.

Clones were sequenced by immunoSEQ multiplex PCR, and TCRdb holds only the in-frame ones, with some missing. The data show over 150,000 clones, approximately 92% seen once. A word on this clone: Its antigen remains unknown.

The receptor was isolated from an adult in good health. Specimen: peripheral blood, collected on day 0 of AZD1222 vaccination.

CDR3 DNA sequence: TGTGCCAGCAGCACAGACAGGGGGCGAGGGGAGACCCAGTACTTC. Translation gives CASSTDRGRGETQYF. V and J are TRBV5-4 and TRBJ2-5; 10 positions agree with TRBD1. The CDR3 runs to 15 residues. Germline trimming cut 4 bases from V and 5 bases from J; bases unmatched to any gene: 8. Germline CDR1 reads SGHNT; CDR2 reads YYREEE (reference sequence).